This T cell receptor (beta chain) appears in the sequencing data of a study of T cell repertoires in cytomegalovirus infection. Study information: The public TCR beta signatures pointed to both CMV infection and matching HLA type. Study-wide results and caveats: What dominated the ex vivo response were HLA-C-restricted CMV-specific TCR beta clonotypes. Of the TCR beta families, the public ones yielded a cumulative frequency that identified carriers of CMV plus the relevant HLA.

TCRdb reprocessed the reads with MiXCR, giving one entry per CDR3 protein. This repertoire shows around 100,000 distinct CDR3 sequences, about a quarter found once; its top ten account for around 42%. The V end was cut by 2 bases, the J end by 2 bases, with 15 bases between. CDR1 is MNHEY, CDR2 SVGEGT, per germline. CDR3 size: 16 residues. Ten or more counts support this clonotype. As yet, its antigen is unknown. The chain employs TRBV6-2 or TRBV6-3 and TRBJ1-2; D gene ambiguous. The TCR originated in a human donor in good health (CMV status not recorded). Some clones in this sample may be carry-over from other donors' samples. Sample: CD8+ T cells from PBMCs. The CDR3 protein is CASSYELATVNYGYTF. The CDR3 DNA follows: TGTGCCAGCAGTTACGAGTTGGCTACAGTCAACTATGGCTACACCTTC.